This T cell receptor beta chain is drawn from a study of blood T cell repertoires in COVID-19. Study context: The samples span acute and convalescent COVID-19 from the United States, Italy and Spain. Sources were T cells, B-cell-depleted T cells, or PBMCs; the material itself was cDNA or gDNA.

CDR3 length: 14 amino acids. The V segment lost 4 bases and the J segment 4 bases; nucleotides outside the gene matches: 5. Germline V lookup: CDR1 SGHRS, CDR2 YFSETQ. Original methodology: Amplification of reference gene primers was used by the study to estimate nucleated cell counts. Generated by immunoSEQ multiplex PCR, the TCRdb table keeps only in-frame clones and is missing some. The V and J calls and clone size are taken from that table; D and trimming were inferred from the DNA. The sample lists about 160,000 clones, approximately 88% occurring once. The V call is TRBV5-1, the J call TRBJ2-5, with 9 nucleotides matching TRBD1. The sequenced material came from peripheral blood. This TCR came from a woman aged 60-70 years with acute or convalescent COVID-19. The CDR3 is CASSTPGQGETQYF. DNA for the CDR3: TGCGCCAGCAGCACGCCGGGACAGGGAGAGACCCAGTACTTC.